This T cell receptor (beta chain) stems from a study of cytomegalovirus exposure and HLA in healthy donors. Across the whole study: Earlier results showed almost 120 million unique TCR beta sequences derived from roughly 180 million T cells.

The junction had 15 bases not matched to a gene; V was cut back by 1 base and J by 1 base. The CDR3 has 19 residues. Germline V gene sequence: CDR1 SEHNR, CDR2 FQNEAQ (reference sequence). Primers for the PCR totalled 60 Vbeta and 13 Jbeta. Using immunoSEQ multiplex PCR, the repertoire was profiled, and TCRdb retains in-frame clones only, with some absent. The data contain 110,000 to 150,000 clones, 60% to 85% of them seen just once; the ten biggest clones take up about 6.5%. Sequenced input: PBMCs. The receptor was derived from a man aged 40-55 years in good health and CMV-seropositive. J is TRBJ1-1 and V is TRBV7-9; 7 bases agree with TRBD1. The CDR3 here is CASSLGLYRGGEGNTEAFF. In nucleotides, the CDR3 is TGTGCCAGCAGCTTAGGATTGTACAGGGGTGGAGAAGGGAACACTGAAGCTTTCTTT.